The next 15 T cell receptor beta chains were all read from a single sample in a study of cytomegalovirus exposure and HLA in healthy donors. This PCR relied on a set of 60 Vbeta primers and 13 Jbeta primers. Repertoires were generated with immunoSEQ multiplex PCR, while TCRdb's copy carries only in-frame clones and drops some. The data show 80,000 or so clones, less than 75% seen once. What was sequenced was PBMCs. These receptors were taken from a man aged 25-45 years in good health and CMV-seropositive.

A few counts support this clone. The V gene is TRBV4-3, the J gene TRBJ2-6; 11 nucleotides align to TRBD1. CDR1 and CDR2 (germline): LGHNA, YSLEER. The CDR3 is made up of 17 amino acids. Trimming at V came to 4 bases and at J to 0 bases, leaving 2 bases not matched to a gene. The CDR3 DNA reads TGCGCCAGCAGCCTCGGGACAGGGGGCTCTGGGGCCAACGTCCTGACTTTC. Protein sequence: CASSLGTGGSGANVLTF.

The chain combines TRBV2 with TRBJ2-7, with D possibly being TRBD1 (6 bases). Germline CDR1 reads SNHLY; CDR2 reads FYNNEI. Trimming shortened V by 8 bases and J by 6 bases, and 17 bases separated the two germline ends. The CDR3 is 13 residues long. For the CDR3, the DNA is TGTGCCAGCGATGAGGGGGACCAAGGCGAGCAGTACTTC. Protein product: CASDEGDQGEQYF.

This clone appeared a few times. This rearrangement joins TRBV7-9 to TRBJ2-1, with 8 bases lining up with TRBD1. V trimming: 3 bases; J trimming: 3 bases; junction bases outside the gene matches: 7. The CDR3 contains 16 residues. Germline CDR1 SEHNR, CDR2 FQNEAQ (reference sequence). In DNA, the CDR3 is TGTGCCAGCAGCTTGAGGACAGGGTCCCTCTACAATGAGCAGTTCTTC. As protein: CASSLRTGSLYNEQFF.

The rearrangement joins TRBV2 to TRBJ1-2, with unresolved D. The CDR3 loop spans 13 amino acids. CDR1 and CDR2 from the germline V gene are SNHLY and FYNNEI. V was trimmed by 3 bases and J by 1 base, leaving 6 bases between them. The CDR3 reads CASSDRNNYGYTF. DNA for the CDR3: TGTGCCAGCAGTGATAGAAATAACTATGGCTACACCTTC.

The count of this clone is one. V is TRBV12-5 and J is TRBJ2-7; D possibly corresponds to TRBD2 (5 bases). Germline V gene lookup returns CDR1 LGHNT and CDR2 FRNRAP. CDR3 length equals 14 residues. V was shortened by 1 base and J by 0 bases, with 7 bases between the two germline ends. The CDR3 region has the DNA TGTGCTAGTGGTTTGGGGACTGTCTCCTACGAGCAGTACTTC. It specifies CASGLGTVSYEQYF.

J is TRBJ2-4 and V is TRBV29-1, with D perhaps TRBD2 (5 bases). Germline values: CDR1 SQVTM, CDR2 ANQGSEA. The CDR3 extends over 15 amino acids. The V gene lost 5 bases and the J gene lost 5 bases, with 19 bases spanning the gap. CDR3 in amino acids: CSVPYGVYPQNIQYF. As DNA, the CDR3 is TGCAGCGTTCCCTACGGGGTTTACCCTCAAAACATTCAGTACTTC.

In DNA form, the CDR3 reads TGCGCCAGCAGCTTGCCGAATGAAAAACTGTTTTTT. Protein: CASSLPNEKLFF. The gene calls are TRBV5-1 and TRBJ1-4, with D unclear. The CDR3 runs 12 residues. Trimming left V 1 base short and J 5 bases short, with 3 bases between. From germline, CDR1 is SGHRS and CDR2 YFSETQ.

This chain connects TRBV4-3 to TRBJ2-7; 10 bases map to TRBD1. Germline-derived CDR1 and CDR2 are LGHNA and YSLEER. The ends lost 1 base at V and 7 bases at J; junction bases unmatched: 4. The CDR3 loop spans 14 amino acids. The CDR3 loop reads CASSQGGTGDEQYF. DNA for the CDR3: TGCGCCAGCAGCCAAGGAGGGACAGGGGATGAGCAGTACTTC.

This clone was counted only a few times. The rearrangement links TRBV7-2 to TRBJ2-2, with 11 bases fitting TRBD2. Unmatched junction bases numbered 11, after V lost 5 bases and J lost 0 bases. Germline V gene sequence: CDR1 SGHTA, CDR2 FQGNSA. The CDR3 spans 19 residues. This CDR3 reads CASSPGTSGALPNTGELFF. The CDR3, as DNA: TGTGCCAGCAGCCCCGGGACTAGCGGAGCCCTCCCGAACACCGGGGAGCTGTTTTTT.

This clone has only one observation. J is TRBJ2-7 and V is TRBV6-5; possible D gene TRBD2, 6 bases. The CDR3 loop spans 14 amino acids. From germline, CDR1 is MNHEY and CDR2 SVGAGI. The V end was cut by 2 bases, the J end by 3 bases, with 11 bases between. CDR3 nucleotides: TGTGCCAGCAGTTACAACGGCGGGAACTACGAGCAGTACTTC. Translation gives CASSYNGGNYEQYF.

The V and J genes are TRBV4-2 and TRBJ2-4; 8 bases line up with TRBD2. Germline CDR1 is LGHNA and CDR2 is YNFKEQ. CDR3 length: 18 residues. After removal of 5 bases from V and 0 bases from J, the junction contained 12 bases not matched to a gene. CDR3 loop: CASSESRAGGLAKNIQYF. The CDR3 coding sequence is TGTGCCAGCAGCGAATCGCGTGCGGGGGGCCTAGCCAAAAACATTCAGTACTTC.

The V gene is TRBV10-3, the J gene TRBJ2-7, with TRBD1 identical over 7 bases. Losses at the gene ends were 9 bases for V and 2 bases for J; bases not matched to a gene: 10. The CDR3 totals 14 residues. CDR1 and CDR2 from the germline V gene are ENHRY and SYGVKD. The CDR3 loop is CAISPAGTAYEQYF. Here the CDR3 DNA reads TGTGCCATATCTCCAGCCGGGACAGCCTACGAGCAGTACTTC.

The V call is TRBV5-6, the J call TRBJ2-2; D unclear. The CDR3 runs 15 residues. V was pared by 1 base and J by 4 bases, with 11 bases between. The germline V gene encodes CDR1 SGHDT and CDR2 YYEEEE. The CDR3 DNA reads TGTGCCAGCAGCTTGTACCAGATAGCCACCGGGGAGCTGTTTTTT. This codes for CASSLYQIATGELFF.

This chain uses TRBV7-9 with TRBJ1-5; TRBD1 is a possible D gene (6 bases). The CDR3 length is 15 residues. CDR1 is SEHNR and CDR2 is FQNEAQ in the germline V gene (reference sequence). V lost 2 bases and J lost 0, with 8 bases in between. In DNA form, the CDR3 reads TGTGCCAGCAGCTTATACAGGGATAGCAATCAGCCCCAGCATTTT. This translates into CASSLYRDSNQPQHF.

In DNA form, the CDR3 reads TGTGCCAGCAGTATAATGACAGGGAACACTGAAGCTTTCTTT. Amino acids: CASSIMTGNTEAFF. This chain connects TRBV27 to TRBJ1-1; maybe TRBD1 (6 bases). Trimming left V 5 bases short and J 1 base short, with 11 bases between. This CDR3 spans 14 amino acids. Germline values: CDR1 MNHEY, CDR2 SMNVEV (reference sequence).